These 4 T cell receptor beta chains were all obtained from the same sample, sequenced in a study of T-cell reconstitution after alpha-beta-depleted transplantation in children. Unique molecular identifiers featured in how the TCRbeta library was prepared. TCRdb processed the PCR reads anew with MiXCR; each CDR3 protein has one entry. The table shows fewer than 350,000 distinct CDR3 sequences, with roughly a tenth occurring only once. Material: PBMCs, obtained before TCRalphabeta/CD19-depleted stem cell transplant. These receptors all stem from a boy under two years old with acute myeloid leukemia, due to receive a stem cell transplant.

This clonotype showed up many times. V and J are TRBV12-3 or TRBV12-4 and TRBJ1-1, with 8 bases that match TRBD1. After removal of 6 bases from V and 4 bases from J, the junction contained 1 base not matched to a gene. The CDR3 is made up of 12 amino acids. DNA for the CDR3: TGTGCCAGCAGCAGGGGGCCCACTGAAGCTTTCTTT. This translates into CASSRGPTEAFF.

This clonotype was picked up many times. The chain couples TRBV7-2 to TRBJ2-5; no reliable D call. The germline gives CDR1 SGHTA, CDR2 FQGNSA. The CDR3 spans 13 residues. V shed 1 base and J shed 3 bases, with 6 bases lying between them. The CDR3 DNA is TGTGCCAGCAGCTTAGTCAGAAAAGAGACCCAGTACTTC. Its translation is CASSLVRKETQYF.

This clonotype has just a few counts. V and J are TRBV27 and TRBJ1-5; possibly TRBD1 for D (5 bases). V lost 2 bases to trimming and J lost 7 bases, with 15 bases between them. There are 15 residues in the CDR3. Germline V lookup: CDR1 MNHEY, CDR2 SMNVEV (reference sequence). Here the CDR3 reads CASSLRQGSRQPQHF. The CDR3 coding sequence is TGTGCCAGCAGTTTAAGGCAGGGAAGTCGCCAGCCCCAGCATTTT.

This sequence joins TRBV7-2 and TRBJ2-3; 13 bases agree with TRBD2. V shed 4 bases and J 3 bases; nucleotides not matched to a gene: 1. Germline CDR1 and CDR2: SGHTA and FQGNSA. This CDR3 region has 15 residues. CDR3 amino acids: CASSWTSGGTDTQYF. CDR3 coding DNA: TGTGCCAGCAGCTGGACTAGCGGGGGTACAGATACGCAGTATTTT.